One and the same sample provided the 8 T cell receptor beta chains below, sequenced in a study of blood T cell repertoires in COVID-19. The data were produced by immunoSEQ multiplex PCR, yet TCRdb's version contains in-frame clones alone and is incomplete. The sample contains approximately 260,000 clones, more than 60% of which appear only once. The source material was peripheral blood. The receptor set was obtained from a woman aged 40 to 55 with active or convalescent COVID-19.

V usage is TRBV11-2 and J usage is TRBJ2-1; 15 nucleotides agree with TRBD2. With 2 bases clipped from V and 9 bases from J, the junction kept 2 bases outside the gene matches. The CDR3 runs 15 residues. Germline V lookup: CDR1 SGHAT, CDR2 FQNNGV. The CDR3 loop is CASSLWTSGGGEQFF. The CDR3 DNA reads TGTGCCAGCAGCTTATGGACTAGCGGGGGGGGTGAGCAGTTCTTC. The variable domain in full, completed from reference TRBV11-2 and TRBJ2-1, reads EAGVAQSPRYKIIEKRQSVAFWCNPISGHATLYWYQQILGQGPKLLIQFQNNGVVDDSQLPKDRFSAERLKGVDSTLKIQPAKLEDSAVYLCASSLWTSGGGEQFFGPGTRLTVL.

In this sample, this clone turned up a few times. The gene calls are TRBV5-1 and TRBJ1-3; 9 nucleotides line up with TRBD1. This CDR3 spans 16 amino acids. Germline CDR1 SGHRS, CDR2 YFSETQ. V shed 4 bases and J 0 bases; nucleotides not matched to a gene: 5. CDR3 region: CASSVGQGLSGNTIYF. CDR3 in DNA: TGCGCCAGCAGCGTGGGACAGGGCCTCTCTGGAAACACCATATATTTT.

The chain couples TRBV7-9 to TRBJ1-5, with 8 positions matching TRBD1. V shed 4 bases, J shed 4 bases, and the junction held 6 bases outside the gene matches. The germline gives CDR1 SEHNR, CDR2 FQNEAQ (reference sequence). The CDR3 covers 15 residues. CDR3 bases: TGTGCCAGCAGCTCGGACAGGGAGGCAAATCAGCCCCAGCATTTT. It is translated as CASSSDREANQPQHF.

The chain links TRBV27 to TRBJ2-2, with no clear D. The CDR3 is 14 amino acids. Trimming cost V 7 bases and J 4 bases, with 13 bases left between them. Germline-derived CDR1 and CDR2 are MNHEY and SMNVEV (reference sequence). The CDR3 DNA reads as TGTGCCAGCACCCCCGACACTTTCACCGGGGAGCTGTTTTTT. Translation: CASTPDTFTGELFF.

The chain employs TRBV5-4 and TRBJ2-5; 9 bases line up with TRBD1. V trimming: 4 bases; J trimming: 2 bases; junction bases outside the gene matches: 6. Germline V CDR1 and CDR2: SGHNT, YYREEE (reference sequence). The CDR3 length is 15 residues. CDR3 loop: CASSNRGLWQETQYF. In nucleotides, the CDR3 is TGTGCCAGCAGCAACAGGGGGCTATGGCAAGAGACCCAGTACTTC.

This clone was counted a few times. V usage is TRBV4-2 and J usage is TRBJ2-2; TRBD2 matches 7 bases. There are 15 residues in the CDR3. In germline, CDR1 is LGHNA, CDR2 YNFKEQ. J was trimmed by 4 bases and V by 1 base; bases with no gene match: 3. CDR3 region: CASSQGSGGTGELFF. The CDR3 nucleotides read TGTGCCAGCAGCCAAGGGTCGGGGGGCACCGGGGAGCTGTTTTTT.

The chain has TRBV7-7 and TRBJ2-1; 10 bases fit TRBD1. Per the germline V gene, CDR1 is SSHAT and CDR2 is FNYEAQ (reference sequence). This CDR3 is built from 15 residues. With 0 bases clipped from V and 9 bases from J, the junction kept 5 bases outside the gene matches. For the CDR3, the DNA is TGTGCCAGCAGCTTAGCTCCGACAGGGGGCTCTGAGCAGTTCTTC. Translating gives CASSLAPTGGSEQFF.

The V gene is TRBV6-2 or TRBV6-3, the J gene TRBJ2-2; D is perhaps TRBD2 (5 bases). Germline values: CDR1 MNHEY, CDR2 SVGEGT. The CDR3 spans 15 residues. The V gene lost 2 bases and the J gene lost 6 bases, with 13 bases spanning the gap. The CDR3 protein is CASSYLGAVSGELFF. The DNA of the CDR3 is TGTGCCAGCAGTTACCTCGGAGCGGTCTCCGGGGAGCTGTTTTTT.